This TCR beta chain was sequenced during a study of blood T cell repertoires in COVID-19. Study-wide context: Whether acute or convalescent, the COVID-19 samples came from the United States, Italy and Spain. PBMCs, B-cell-depleted T cells, or T cells provided the cDNA or gDNA that made up the material.

In the study's own analysis: The authors estimated nucleated cell counts from reference gene primer amplification. Profiled with immunoSEQ multiplex PCR; TCRdb holds only in-frame clones, not every one. V, J and clone size reflect that table, while D and trimming were determined from the DNA. The repertoire consists of about 220,000 clones, with about 80% occurring once and the leading ten covering approximately 3%. There are 13 residues in the CDR3. V dropped 6 bases and J dropped 3 bases, with 10 bases sitting between them. The germline V gene has CDR1 SNHLY and CDR2 FYNNEI. The material sequenced was peripheral blood. This clonotype originated in a woman aged 25-40 years who had recovered from COVID-19. This chain links TRBV2 with TRBJ2-3; D remains ambiguous. The CDR3: CASRGFGTDTQYF. As DNA, the CDR3 is TGTGCCAGCAGGGGTTTCGGGACAGATACGCAGTATTTT.